This T cell receptor (beta chain) was captured in a study of T cell changes during pregnancy in multiple sclerosis (dated by TCRdb to the late 2010s). For the wider study: The study examined how the T cell repertoire changed over the course of pregnancy in women with multiple sclerosis.

The germline V gene sets CDR1 to SGHNT and CDR2 to YENEEA. The CDR3 covers 14 residues, taking in both the cysteine and the phenylalanine. This entry keeps only the CDR3 DNA: 42 bases, framed from base 1. Trimming at the junction amounts to 1 base on V and 0 bases on J, and the germline ends lie 7 bases apart. The library was generated by the immunoSEQ multiplex PCR assay. TCRdb stores this immuneACCESS table with in-frame sequences only. Part of the clones is absent; in the studies checked, under half of the shortfall reflects unresolved V genes, and no reason is known for the rest. The sample records 40,000 to 50,000 clones, 89% of which are singletons. The ten largest clonotypes hold about 0.61% of the sample. Note on this clone: No cognate antigen has been identified for it. Base qualities are not recorded, but no much larger clone differs from it by a single base. Other DNA sequences in the sample encode the same CDR3.

The chain joins TRBV11-3 to TRBJ2-7; no D gene call is confident. Specimen: CD4+ T cells from peripheral blood mononuclear cells, collected in the first trimester of pregnancy. The clonotype comes from a female donor with multiple sclerosis, enrolled in a pregnancy study. In nucleotides, the sequence is TGTGCCAGCAGCTTAGGCGGCAGCTCCTACGAGCAGTACTTC. Its protein product is CASSLGGSSYEQYF.